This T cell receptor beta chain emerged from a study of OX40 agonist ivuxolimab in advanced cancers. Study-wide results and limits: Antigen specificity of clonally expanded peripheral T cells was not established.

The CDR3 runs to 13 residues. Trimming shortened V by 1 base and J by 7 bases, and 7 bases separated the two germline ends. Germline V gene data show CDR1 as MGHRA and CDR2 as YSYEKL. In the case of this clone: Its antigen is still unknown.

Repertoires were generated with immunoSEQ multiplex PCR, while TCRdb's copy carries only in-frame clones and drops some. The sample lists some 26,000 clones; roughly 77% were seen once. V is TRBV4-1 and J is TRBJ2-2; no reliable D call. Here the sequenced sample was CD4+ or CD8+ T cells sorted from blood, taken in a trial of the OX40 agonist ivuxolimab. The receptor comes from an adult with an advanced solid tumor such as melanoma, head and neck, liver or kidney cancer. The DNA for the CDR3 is TGCGCCAGCAGCCAAGCGACGTACGGGGAGCTGTTTTTT. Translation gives CASSQATYGELFF.